The 5 T cell receptor beta chains reported below all come from one sample, sequenced in a study of OX40 agonist ivuxolimab in advanced cancers. The assay was immunoSEQ multiplex PCR, and TCRdb's table has in-frame clones only and misses some. The table includes about 120,000 clones, 80% to 95% detected once. The sample was CD4+ or CD8+ T cells sorted from blood, taken in a trial of the OX40 agonist ivuxolimab. These receptors were obtained from an adult with an advanced solid tumor such as melanoma, head and neck, liver or kidney cancer.

The CDR3 DNA reads as TGTGCCAGTAGCGAGACAGGGGGCGTTGAAGCTTTCTTT. It is translated as CASSETGGVEAFF. The gene calls are TRBV19 and TRBJ1-1; 10 bases match TRBD1. This CDR3 has 13 amino acids. Trimming removed 6 bases from V and 7 bases from J; junction bases left unmatched: 5. From germline, CDR1 is LNHDA and CDR2 SQIVND (reference sequence).

The chain joins TRBV12-5 to TRBJ1-2, with 7 bases aligning to TRBD1. The CDR3 extends over 13 amino acids. Trimming took 2 bases from V and 7 from J; bases not matched to a gene: 4. The V gene's germline CDR1 is LGHNT and CDR2 FRNRAP. The CDR3 sequence: CASGLTGVGGYTF. The DNA of the CDR3 is TGTGCTAGTGGTTTGACAGGGGTCGGTGGCTACACCTTC.

The chain carries TRBV4-3 and TRBJ2-5; TRBD2 matches 11 bases. V was pared by 0 bases and J by 4 bases, with 10 bases of the junction left unmatched. The CDR3 totals 18 residues. The V gene's germline CDR1 is LGHNA and CDR2 YSLEER. CDR3 DNA: TGCGCCAGCAGCCAAGATGGGGTAGCGGGAGGGCCGGGAGAGACCCAGTACTTC. Translating gives CASSQDGVAGGPGETQYF.

This chain uses TRBV7-2 with TRBJ2-2; perhaps D is TRBD1 or TRBD2 (5 bases each). The CDR3 totals 16 residues. V shed 7 bases and J shed 1 base, with 16 bases lying between them. In germline, CDR1 is SGHTA, CDR2 FQGNSA. The CDR3 region has the DNA TGTGCCAGCACACGATACGGGGCTGGGAACACCGGGGAGCTGTTTTTT. This encodes CASTRYGAGNTGELFF.

The chain is built from TRBV11-2 and TRBJ2-1, with 9 nucleotides matching TRBD1. V dropped 10 bases and J dropped 9; count of bases not matched to a gene: 7. This CDR3 is built from 12 residues. Germline-derived CDR1 and CDR2 are SGHAT and FQNNGV. The CDR3 DNA is TGTGCCACAAACAGGGGGCCGGGTGAGCAGTTCTTC. Protein: CATNRGPGEQFF.